The 3 T cell receptor beta chains below come from one sample, sequenced in a study of beta chain features in type 1 diabetes. The antigens of these receptors remain unknown. Study-wide results and caveats: Shortening of TCRB CDR3s, moderate but significant, appeared in all four CD4+ subsets of Type 1 diabetes patients.

Reverse transcription of all isolated RNA meant that expressed TCRB transcripts were sequenced. Measured with immunoSEQ multiplex PCR; TCRdb has only the in-frame clones, and not every one. The sample carries around 150,000 clones, around 63% recorded once. Sequenced sample: naive CD4+ T cells from blood. These receptor sequences come from a man between 25 and 39 years old with type 1 diabetes.

This rearrangement joins TRBV30 to TRBJ2-3; no reliable D call. Trimming pared 1 base from V and 0 bases from J, leaving 5 bases between. Germline loops: CDR1 GTSNPN, CDR2 SVGIG (reference sequence). The CDR3 sequence is 13 residues long. CDR3 nucleotide sequence: TGTGCCTGGAGTGCCGAGAGCACAGATACGCAGTATTTT. This encodes CAWSAESTDTQYF.

This chain links TRBV4-3 with TRBJ2-3, with TRBD1 as a possible D gene (6 bases). This CDR3 has 16 residues. V lost 4 bases and J lost 2, with 16 bases in between. Germline loops: CDR1 LGHNA, CDR2 YSLEER. DNA of the CDR3: TGCGCCAGCAGCCTGGGGGCAGGATTGTCCACAGATACGCAGTATTTT. As protein: CASSLGAGLSTDTQYF.

Here the CDR3 reads CSARDSSSQYF. CDR3 nucleotide sequence: TGCAGTGCTAGAGACAGCTCGAGCCAGTACTTC. The chain employs TRBV20-1 and TRBJ2-5; no reliable D call. The CDR3 covers 11 residues. Looked up from germline, CDR1 is DFQATT and CDR2 is SNEGSKA (reference sequence). With 0 bases removed from V and 10 bases from J, the gap between germline ends came to 9 bases.